This T cell receptor beta chain was documented in a study of blood T cell repertoires in COVID-19. CDR1 is WSHSY, CDR2 SAAADI, per germline. V dropped 0 bases and J dropped 5 bases, with 11 bases sitting between them. The CDR3 totals 14 residues. Only in-frame clones appear in the TCRdb table, and some are missing; sequencing was by immunoSEQ multiplex PCR. The table records 350,000 to 450,000 clones, roughly 90% of them present only once. The V and J genes are TRBV10-2 and TRBJ2-7; perhaps TRBD1 as D (5 bases). The receptor comes from a woman aged 18-30 years who had been exposed to COVID-19. The specimen sequenced was PBMCs or T cells enriched from blood (not recorded which). CDR3 nucleotides: TGCGCCAGCAGTGAGTCTCCCAGGGCCAACGAGCAGTACTTC. Translating gives CASSESPRANEQYF.